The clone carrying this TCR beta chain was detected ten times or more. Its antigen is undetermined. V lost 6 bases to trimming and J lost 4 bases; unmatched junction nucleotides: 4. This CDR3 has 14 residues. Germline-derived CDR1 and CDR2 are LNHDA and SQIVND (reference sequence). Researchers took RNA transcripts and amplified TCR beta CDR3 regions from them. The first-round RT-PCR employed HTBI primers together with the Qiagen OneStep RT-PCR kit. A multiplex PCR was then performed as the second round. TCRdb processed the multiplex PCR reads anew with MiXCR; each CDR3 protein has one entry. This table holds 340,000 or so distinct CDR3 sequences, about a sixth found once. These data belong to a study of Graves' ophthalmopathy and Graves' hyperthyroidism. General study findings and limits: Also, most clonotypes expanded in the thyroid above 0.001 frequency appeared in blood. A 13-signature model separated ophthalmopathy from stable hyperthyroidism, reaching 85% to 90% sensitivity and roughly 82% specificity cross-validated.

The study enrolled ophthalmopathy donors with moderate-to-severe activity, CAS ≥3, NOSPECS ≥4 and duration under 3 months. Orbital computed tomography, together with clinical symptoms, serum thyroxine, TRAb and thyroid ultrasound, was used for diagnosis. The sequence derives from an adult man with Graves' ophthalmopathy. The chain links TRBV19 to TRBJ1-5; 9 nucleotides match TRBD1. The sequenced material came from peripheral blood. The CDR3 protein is CASRIGQGNQPQHF. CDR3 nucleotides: TGTGCCAGTAGGATCGGACAGGGGAATCAGCCCCAGCATTTT.